The 18 T cell receptor beta chains given below trace back to one sample, sequenced in a study of T cells in Graves' hyperthyroidism and ophthalmopathy. Amplification of TCR beta CDR3 regions was performed using RNA transcripts as template. During a first-round RT-PCR of the TCR CDR3, the HTBI primer set was used. TCRdb redid the calling of the multiplex PCR reads with MiXCR, one entry per CDR3 protein. This table has 650,000 to 750,000 distinct CDR3 sequences, 11% to 15% appearing once. Sequenced input: blood. The receptors originated from a woman aged 18-35 years with Graves' hyperthyroidism.

This clonotype was seen more than once but under ten times. The chain carries TRBV4-2 and TRBJ1-4; 8 bases line up with TRBD1. Germline loops: CDR1 LGHNA, CDR2 YNFKEQ. The CDR3 contains 18 residues. V lost 2 bases, J lost 2 bases, and 10 bases stayed unmatched. The CDR3 reads CASSQLQGGAYTNEKLFF. The CDR3 coding sequence is TGTGCCAGCAGCCAATTACAGGGGGGCGCCTACACTAATGAAAAACTGTTTTTT.

This clonotype was counted at least ten times. V usage is TRBV3-1 and J usage is TRBJ2-1; TRBD2 agrees at 7 bases. The CDR3 has 16 amino acids. J gave up 3 bases and V 4 bases, and 9 bases lay outside the gene matches. Germline CDR1 is LGHDT and CDR2 is YNNKEL (reference sequence). CDR3 protein: CASSLAGTNFYNEQFF. In nucleotides, the CDR3 is TGTGCCAGCAGCCTGGCGGGGACTAATTTCTACAATGAGCAGTTCTTC.

The chain joins TRBV3-1 to TRBJ2-6; 8 bases are a match to TRBD1. The junction had 6 bases not matched to a gene; V was cut back by 4 bases and J by 4 bases. Germline V gene data show CDR1 as LGHDT and CDR2 as YNNKEL (reference sequence). This CDR3 is 16 amino acids long. CDR3 DNA: TGTGCCAGCAGCCCGGGACAGGTAACGGGGGCCAACGTCCTGACTTTC. It yields the protein CASSPGQVTGANVLTF.

The genes are TRBV7-2 and TRBJ2-4; D gene ambiguous. The CDR3 has 14 residues. Per the germline V gene, CDR1 is SGHTA and CDR2 is FQGNSA. V lost 2 bases and J 2 bases, leaving 7 bases between the germline ends. The CDR3 loop is CASSLSRTKNIQYF. The CDR3 nucleotides read TGTGCCAGCAGCTTAAGTCGGACCAAAAACATTCAGTACTTC. The full variable domain, rest sourced from reference TRBV7-2 and TRBJ2-4, is GAGVSQSPSNKVTEKGKDVELRCDPISGHTALYWYRQSLGQGLEFLIYFQGNSAPDKSGLPSDRFSAERTGGSVSTLTIQRTQQEDSAVYLCASSLSRTKNIQYFGAGTRLSVL.

V is TRBV27 and J is TRBJ2-3, with 10 bases matching TRBD2. The CDR3 sequence is 15 residues long. The V gene's germline CDR1 is MNHEY and CDR2 SMNVEV (reference sequence). V was clipped by 7 bases and J by 7 bases; unmatched bases: 11. DNA for the CDR3: TGTGCCAGCAATAAAAGCGGGAGGGGGACTTATACGCAGTATTTT. The encoded protein is CASNKSGRGTYTQYF.

The sample holds a few counts of this clonotype. The chain carries TRBV30 and TRBJ2-3, with TRBD2 identical over 7 bases. Trimming took 2 bases from V and 4 from J; bases not matched to a gene: 12. CDR3 size: 16 residues. Germline CDR1 reads GTSNPN; CDR2 reads SVGIG (reference sequence). CDR3 sequence reads: CAWSIGRSASADTQYF. The CDR3 nucleotides are TGTGCCTGGAGTATCGGGAGGTCGGCGAGCGCAGATACGCAGTATTTT.

The chain couples TRBV6-2 or TRBV6-3 to TRBJ2-7, with TRBD1 matching over 7 bases. CDR1 and CDR2 (germline): MNHEY, SVGEGT. The CDR3 is made up of 17 amino acids. V lost 1 base, J lost 0 bases, and 9 bases stayed unmatched. CDR3: CASSYFPGQLISYEQYF. CDR3 sequence (DNA): TGTGCCAGCAGTTACTTCCCGGGACAGCTCATCTCCTACGAGCAGTACTTC.

The chain recombines TRBV7-9 with TRBJ2-3; 8 nucleotides align to TRBD1. The CDR3 consists of 18 residues. V lost 1 base to trimming and J lost 0 bases; unmatched junction nucleotides: 9. Germline CDR1 and CDR2: SEHNR and FQNEAQ (reference sequence). The CDR3 DNA sequence: TGTGCCAGCAGCTTAGTTGGACAGGGTGCGACTAGCACAGATACGCAGTATTTT. This translates into CASSLVGQGATSTDTQYF.

The table lists this clonotype with many counts. The chain uses TRBV20-1 and TRBJ2-1, with TRBD2 identical over 10 bases. The junction had 5 bases not matched to a gene; V was cut back by 2 bases and J by 4 bases. The CDR3 covers 15 residues. The germline V gene encodes CDR1 DFQATT and CDR2 SNEGSKA (reference sequence). The CDR3 DNA reads TGCAGTGCTAGAAGGGCTAGCGGGGGATACAATGAGCAGTTCTTC. Protein: CSARRASGGYNEQFF.

This clonotype was recorded many times. This sequence joins TRBV28 and TRBJ2-5; a weak D match, TRBD2 (5 bases). The CDR3 length is 15 residues. Trimming cost V 7 bases and J 5 bases, with 20 bases left between them. The germline CDR1 and CDR2 sequences are MDHEN and SYDVKM. The CDR3 spells CASNRRGGVGETQYF. In nucleotides, the CDR3 is TGTGCCAGCAACCGCCGGGGTGGGGTTGGGGAGACCCAGTACTTC.

This clonotype was recorded at least ten times. This sequence joins TRBV13 and TRBJ2-7; 7 bases agree with TRBD2. CDR3 size: 14 residues. With V trimmed by 2 bases and J by 4 bases, 5 bases remained unmatched. Germline-derived CDR1 and CDR2 are PRHDT and FYEKMQ (reference sequence). The CDR3 DNA follows: TGTGCCAGCAGCTTAAGCAGCGGGATGTACGAGCAGTACTTC. Translating it yields CASSLSSGMYEQYF.

This clonotype showed up just a few times. The chain recombines TRBV6-1 with TRBJ1-2; D remains ambiguous. Trimming shortened V by 10 bases and J by 4 bases, and 13 bases separated the two germline ends. Germline-derived CDR1 and CDR2 are MNHNS and SASEGT. This CDR3 is built from 12 residues. In DNA form, the CDR3 reads TGTGCCACCAAAGGAGGTAGCTATGGCTACACCTTC. Its protein is CATKGGSYGYTF.

The J gene is TRBJ1-5, the V gene TRBV10-2, with a tentative D call TRBD1 (5 bases). Germline CDR1 reads WSHSY; CDR2 reads SAAADI. Trimming shortened V by 9 bases and J by 0 bases, and 18 bases separated the two germline ends. The CDR3 covers 16 residues. For the CDR3, the DNA is TGCGCCAGTCAAAAGGGGTCCAAGGGTAGCAATCAGCCCCAGCATTTT. Translation gives CASQKGSKGSNQPQHF.

The chain is built from TRBV7-9 and TRBJ2-7; 10 nucleotides match TRBD2. CDR1 is SEHNR, CDR2 FQNEAQ, per germline (reference sequence). The J segment lost 5 bases and the V segment lost 0 bases, leaving 7 bases of the junction unmatched. CDR3 length: 16 residues. DNA of the CDR3: TGTGCCAGCAGCTTAGCAATGGGACTAGCGTGGAACGAGCAGTACTTC. The encoded protein is CASSLAMGLAWNEQYF.

This clonotype was found many times. The V call is TRBV28, the J call TRBJ1-2; D is uncertain. The CDR3 covers 12 residues. The germline V gene has CDR1 MDHEN and CDR2 SYDVKM. V was shortened by 3 bases and J by 9 bases, with 11 bases between the two germline ends. The CDR3 is CASSFSGSRYTF. The CDR3 DNA is TGTGCCAGCAGTTTTTCGGGGTCTCGCTACACCTTC.

This clonotype has ten or more counts. This sequence joins TRBV2 and TRBJ2-3; unclear D gene. The germline V gene encodes CDR1 SNHLY and CDR2 FYNNEI. The CDR3 extends over 16 amino acids. V gave up 7 bases and J gave up 1 base, with 18 bases separating them. Written as DNA, the CDR3 is TGTGCCAGCAAGTTTTCCTTTGGACGGGGCACAGATACGCAGTATTTT. Its translation: CASKFSFGRGTDTQYF.

This clonotype was detected many times. The chain links TRBV11-3 to TRBJ2-1, with 11 bases identical to TRBD2. Germline values: CDR1 SGHNT, CDR2 YENEEA. Trimming took 3 bases from V and 0 from J; bases not matched to a gene: 7. The CDR3 covers 18 residues. The CDR3 here is CASSLGTSGMSSYNEQFF. CDR3 in DNA: TGTGCCAGCAGCTTGGGGACTAGCGGAATGAGCTCCTACAATGAGCAGTTCTTC.

The gene calls are TRBV7-3 and TRBJ2-3; 9 bases map to TRBD2. This CDR3 is 16 amino acids long. Germline V gene data show CDR1 as SGHTA and CDR2 as FQGTGA. The V and J ends lost 0 bases and 1 base, in that order; junction bases with no gene match: 2. This CDR3 reads CASSLTVAGGTDTQYF. DNA of the CDR3: TGTGCCAGCAGCTTAACGGTAGCGGGAGGCACAGATACGCAGTATTTT.